This TCR beta chain was retrieved from a study of cytomegalovirus exposure and HLA in healthy donors. This CDR3 is built from 16 residues. Germline trimming cut 0 bases from V and 1 base from J; bases unmatched to any gene: 3. Germline lookup yields CDR1 LGHNA and CDR2 YNFKEQ. Vbeta (60) and Jbeta (13) primers were used in the PCR. Here immunoSEQ multiplex PCR was the method, and the copy in TCRdb shows in-frame clones only, minus some. The sample has some 150,000 clones; around 9.6% are singletons. Remarks on this clone: Its antigen is currently unknown.

Healthy bone marrow donors made up the cohort. General study results and limits: There were some V segments, including TRBV6-2 and TRBV6-3, excluded as indistinguishable. Per published accounts, TCR beta sequences correctly predicted the HLA-A and HLA-B alleles of most subjects. Reportedly, fewer N-insertions than the roughly 700-donor mean appeared in an Asian-associated ancestry cluster in a later analysis.

Material: PBMCs. The TCR was taken from a male donor in good health and CMV-seronegative. The genes are TRBV4-2 and TRBJ2-1; 7 bases fit TRBD2. The CDR3 region has the DNA TGTGCCAGCAGCCAAGAAACCGGGGGGTCCTACAATGAGCAGTTCTTC. It is translated as CASSQETGGSYNEQFF.